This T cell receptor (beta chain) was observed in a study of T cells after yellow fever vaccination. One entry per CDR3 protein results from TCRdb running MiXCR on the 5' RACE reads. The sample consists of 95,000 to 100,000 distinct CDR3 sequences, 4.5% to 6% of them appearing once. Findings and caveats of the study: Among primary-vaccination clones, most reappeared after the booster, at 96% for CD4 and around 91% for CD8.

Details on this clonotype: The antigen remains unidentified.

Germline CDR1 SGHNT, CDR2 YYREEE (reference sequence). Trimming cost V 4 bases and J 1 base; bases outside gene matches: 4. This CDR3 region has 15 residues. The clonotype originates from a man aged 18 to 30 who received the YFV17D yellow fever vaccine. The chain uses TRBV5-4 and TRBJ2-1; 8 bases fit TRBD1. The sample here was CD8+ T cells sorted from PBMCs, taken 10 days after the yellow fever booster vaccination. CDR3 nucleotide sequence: TGTGCCAGCAGCAACGGACAGGGTTCCTACAATGAGCAGTTCTTC. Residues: CASSNGQGSYNEQFF.